The clone carrying this T cell receptor beta chain was observed a few times. Germline-derived CDR1 and CDR2 are SGHTA and FQGNSA. Trimming removed 7 bases from V and 5 bases from J; junction bases left unmatched: 11. The CDR3 length is 18 residues. This specimen belongs to a study of early T cells in non-severe SARS-CoV-2 infection. MiXCR, run by TCRdb on the 5' RACE reads, gives a single entry per CDR3 protein. The sample records about 70,000 distinct CDR3 sequences, about 14% being singletons. The chain couples TRBV7-2 to TRBJ2-1, with 16 bases lining up with TRBD2. The clonotype was recovered from an adult who was a healthcare worker with PCR-confirmed SARS-CoV-2 infection or an uninfected control (not recorded which). This sample comprised whole blood, obtained at baseline. CDR3 sequence reads: CASTPGLAGGMRNNEQFF. For the CDR3, the DNA is TGTGCCAGCACCCCGGGACTAGCGGGAGGGATGAGGAACAATGAGCAGTTCTTC.